The clone carrying this T cell receptor (beta chain) was seen a few times. The antigen remains undetermined. The data derive from a study of post-analysis software for immune sequencing data. Study context: Multiple sclerosis in the patients followed relapsing-remitting, secondary progressive and progressive-relapsing courses.

Study-level findings and limits: Patients had higher frequencies than controls of five or six TRBV segments, including TRBV5-6, TRBV5-1 and TRBV20-1. For normalized Chao1 diversity, multiple sclerosis patients scored significantly lower than controls did. F measure grouped same-batch samples tightly together.

The TCR beta cDNA libraries carried unique molecular identifiers. TCRdb passed the PCR reads through MiXCR, listing each CDR3 protein once. In the table there are about 540,000 distinct CDR3 sequences, approximately 31% of which are singletons. With 3 bases removed from V and 8 bases from J, the gap between germline ends came to 11 bases. Germline CDR1 is SGHNT and CDR2 is YYREEE (reference sequence). This CDR3 contains 12 residues. This chain uses TRBV5-4 with TRBJ1-2; D is possibly TRBD1 (5 bases). Input material: blood. The receptor's source is a girl under 18 with multiple sclerosis. The CDR3 sequence: CASSSQGLGYTF. In DNA form, the CDR3 reads TGTGCCAGCAGCTCTCAGGGTTTGGGCTACACCTTC.